This T cell receptor (beta chain) appears in the sequencing data of a study of T cell repertoires in cytomegalovirus infection. General study results and limits: HLA-C-restricted CMV-specific TCR beta clonotypes prevailed in the ex vivo response.

This clonotype came up a few times. Its antigen is still unknown. MiXCR was run by TCRdb on the reads, yielding one entry per CDR3 protein. The sample lists around 630,000 distinct CDR3 sequences; 20% to 30% were seen once. Germline assignment: CDR1 DFQATT and CDR2 SNEGSKA (reference sequence). Trimming stripped 5 bases from V and 2 bases from J, with 23 bases between. The CDR3 is made up of 17 amino acids. The rearrangement uses TRBV20-1 and TRBJ2-3; tentative D call: TRBD1 (6 bases). Sequenced sample: CD8+ T cells from PBMCs. The receptor was isolated from a human donor in good health (CMV status not recorded). Some clones in this sample may be carry-over from other donors' samples. This CDR3 reads CSAHPHREGEPTDTQYF. The CDR3, as DNA: TGCAGTGCTCATCCCCACAGGGAAGGTGAACCCACAGATACGCAGTATTTT.